Listed below are T cell receptor beta chains from one sample, sequenced in a study of shared clonotypes between healthy human individuals. The repertoire was sequenced with immunoSEQ multiplex PCR; TCRdb's copy has only in-frame clones and lacks some. The sample lists millions of clones, over 85% occurring once. The sequenced sample was naive CD4+ T cells sorted from blood. The receptor source for this set is a man younger than 35 in good health. Both conserved end residues are part of each CDR3. Each record gives: D gene, clone size, V gene, J gene, CDR3 DNA, CDR3 protein. The D gene is left open where the match is weak. Some rows have no size entry. The others give once, few or many, or a class for an expanded clone.

>TRBD2|NA|TRBV28|TRBJ2-5
TGTGCCAGCAGTTTAGCGGGGGTAAAAGAGACCCAGTACTTC
CASSLAGVKETQYF
>TRBD2|NA|TRBV28|TRBJ2-2
TGTGCCAGCAGTCCCGGGACTAGCCGTCGGAACACCGGGGAGCTGTTTTTT
CASSPGTSRRNTGELFF
>TRBD1|NA|TRBV5-1|TRBJ2-6
TGCGCCAGCAGCAGTTATGGGACAGGGATGAACTCTGGGGCCAACGTCCTGACTTTC
CASSSYGTGMNSGANVLTF
>NA|NA|TRBV7-2|TRBJ1-6
TGTGCCAGCAGCTTAGGGGGAGGCGGTAGGTCCCATAATTCACCCCTCCACTTT
CASSLGGGGRSHNSPLHF
>NA|NA|TRBV6-5|TRBJ1-1
TGTGCCAGCAGTTACCCAGGGGCGGGGGCTTTCTTT
CASSYPGAGAFF
>NA|NA|TRBV6-1|TRBJ2-6
TGTGCCAGCAGTGCGAGCCCGGGAGCGGCTGGGGCCAACGTCCTGACTTTC
CASSASPGAAGANVLTF
>NA|NA|TRBV27|TRBJ1-5
TGTGCCAGCAGTCGTAGTCGGCCCCAGCATTTT
CASSRSRPQHF
>NA|NA|TRBV6-1|TRBJ2-7
TGTGCCAGCAGTTCTGTCGACCTGGGAGAGCAGTACTTC
CASSSVDLGEQYF
>TRBD1|NA|TRBV7-8|TRBJ1-5
TGTGCCAGCAGCTTCGCCGGGACAGGGATAGATCAGCCCCAGCATTTT
CASSFAGTGIDQPQHF
>NA|NA|TRBV18|TRBJ2-3
TGTGCCAGCTCACCCTCCGGGCGTACAGATACGCAGTATTTT
CASSPSGRTDTQYF
>TRBD1|NA|TRBV10-3|TRBJ1-1
TGTGCCATCACCGAGACAGGGAAGGAATTTTCTGAAGCTTTCTTT
CAITETGKEFSEAFF
>TRBD1|NA|TRBV19|TRBJ2-7
TGTGCCAGTAGTACACAGGGGGTGTTTGCCTACGAGCAGTACTTC
CASSTQGVFAYEQYF
>NA|NA|TRBV19|TRBJ1-5
TGTGCCACCCATGAGGGGCCTTTCAATCAGCCCCAGCATTTT
CATHEGPFNQPQHF
>NA|NA|TRBV2|TRBJ1-6
TGTGCCAGCAGTTCTGATAATTCACCCCTCCACTTT
CASSSDNSPLHF
>NA|once|TRBV21-1|TRBJ2-2
TGTGCCAGCAGCGCAGACAGGGCCGGGGAGCTGTTTTTT
CASSADRAGELFF
>TRBD1|NA|TRBV5-1|TRBJ1-5
TGCGCCAGCAGCCTCCTACCGGGACAGGGGTTAGGGGATCAGCCCCAGCATTTT
CASSLLPGQGLGDQPQHF
>TRBD1|NA|TRBV4-1|TRBJ1-5
TGCGCCAGCAGCTACTCCCGGACAGGGGGTTATAGCAATCAGCCCCAGCATTTT
CASSYSRTGGYSNQPQHF
>NA|NA|TRBV13|TRBJ2-2
TGTGCCAGCAGCTTAGTCTCTAGCATTCTTGCCGGGGAGCTGTTTTTT
CASSLVSSILAGELFF
>NA|NA|TRBV19|TRBJ1-4
TGTGCCAGTAGTCCGTCAGCAACTAATGAAAAACTGTTTTTT
CASSPSATNEKLFF
>TRBD2|NA|TRBV5-1|TRBJ2-2
TGCGCCAGCAGCTCGGGAGGGGGACCGAACACCGGGGAGCTGTTTTTT
CASSSGGGPNTGELFF
>TRBD1|NA|TRBV6-1|TRBJ1-5
TGTGCCAGCAGTGCAAAGGGGGCGAGGGGAGCCTGGGGTCAGCCCCAGCATTTT
CASSAKGARGAWGQPQHF
>TRBD2|once|TRBV14|TRBJ2-3
TGTGCCAGCAGCCAGGTCCCAGGGAGCGGGAAGAAGACAGATACGCAGTATTTT
CASSQVPGSGKKTDTQYF
>NA|NA|TRBV2|TRBJ2-1
TGTGCCAGCAGTGGGGTCTCCTACAATGAGCAGTTCTTC
CASSGVSYNEQFF
>TRBD2|NA|TRBV7-2|TRBJ2-7
TGTGCCAGCAGCTTAGCGGGAGGGAACTACGAGCAGTACTTC
CASSLAGGNYEQYF
>TRBD1|once|TRBV28|TRBJ1-5
TGTGCCAGCAGTTTTAGGACAGGTCTCCAGCCCCAGCATTTT
CASSFRTGLQPQHF
>NA|NA|TRBV28|TRBJ2-2
TGTGCCAGCAGGCGATCCTCGTTAGCGGCGAACACCGGGGAGCTGTTTTTT
CASRRSSLAANTGELFF
>TRBD1|NA|TRBV28|TRBJ2-2
TGTGCCAGCAGTTTGGGACAGGGGAAGAACACCGGGGAGCTGTTTTTT
CASSLGQGKNTGELFF
>NA|NA|TRBV30|TRBJ1-6
TGTGCCTGGAGCAGGGAAGGGACGAGCTCCTATAATTCACCCCTCCACTTT
CAWSREGTSSYNSPLHF
>NA|NA|TRBV30|TRBJ2-7
TGTGCCTGGAGTAAACTATCCTACGAGCAGTACTTC
CAWSKLSYEQYF
>TRBD1|NA|TRBV7-9|TRBJ1-6
TGTGCCAGCGAGGGACAGTCCCATTCACCCCTCCACTTT
CASEGQSHSPLHF
>TRBD2|NA|TRBV9|TRBJ2-5
TGTGCCAGCAGCAACCGACTAGCGGGGGAAGAGACCCAGTACTTC
CASSNRLAGEETQYF
>TRBD1|NA|TRBV2|TRBJ2-1
TGTGCCAGCAGTGTTGACAGGGTCAATGAGCAGTTCTTC
CASSVDRVNEQFF
>NA|once|TRBV5-1|TRBJ2-7
TGCGCCAGCAGCTTCGGGCCGAACGCCTACGAGCAGTACTTC
CASSFGPNAYEQYF
>TRBD2|NA|TRBV7-2|TRBJ2-4
TGTGCCAGCAGCACGAGCGGCGCGGGAGGGCCGAACATTCAGTACTTC
CASSTSGAGGPNIQYF